These 25 T cell receptor beta chains originate from one sample sequenced in a study of T cells after yellow fever vaccination (dated by TCRdb to the late 2010s). The library was generated by 5' RACE. TCRdb lists the instrument as Illumina HiSeq 2500. TCRdb reworked the public reads: Q25 trimming with fastp, MiXCR clone assembly, productive beta chains retained. One record per CDR3 amino acid sequence lists the most common genes and DNA. The sample table records 150,000 to 200,000 distinct CDR3 sequences; 6.5% to 8.5% of these occur just once. Around 2.3% of the sample belongs to the ten largest clones. The intended sense of this specimen's treatment or condition label: live attenuated yellow fever vaccine strain. Sample: CD4+ T cells sorted from PBMCs, taken 5 days after the first yellow fever vaccination. Source of these receptors: a young man who received the YFV17D yellow fever vaccine.

The table lists this clonotype with many counts. Germline and junction disagree at one end, which may indicate a read error. This chain uses TRBV25-1 with TRBJ1-4; unclear D gene. CDR3 length equals 14 residues. Germline CDR1 MGHDK, CDR2 SYGVNS. The CDR3 loop is CASSATRTSEKLFF. For the CDR3, the DNA is TGTGCCAGCAGTGCGACGAGGACTAGTGAAAAACTGTTTTTT.

This clonotype was seen many times. This chain uses TRBV12-3 or TRBV12-4 with TRBJ2-1; D is ambiguous. The CDR3 runs 11 residues. The V end lost 4 bases, the J end lost 10 bases, and 8 bases lay between the germline ends. The CDR3 reads CASSSPKEQFF. CDR3 DNA sequence: TGTGCCAGCAGTTCCCCCAAGGAGCAGTTCTTC.

J is TRBJ1-3 and V is TRBV7-2; D remains ambiguous. Germline V gives CDR1 SGHTA, CDR2 FQGNSA. With 5 bases removed from V and 3 bases from J, the gap between germline ends came to 11 bases. The CDR3 consists of 14 residues. DNA for the CDR3: TGTGCCAGCAGCCCGCATAAACTTGGAAACACCATATATTTT. As protein: CASSPHKLGNTIYF.

This clonotype has ten or more counts. The chain carries TRBV18 and TRBJ1-4; possibly TRBD1 for D (5 bases). The germline V and J ends were trimmed by 6 bases and 3 bases, with 11 bases remaining between them. The CDR3 sequence is 14 residues long. Per the germline V gene, CDR1 is KGHSH and CDR2 is LQKENI. This CDR3 reads CASSLRQPNEKLFF. CDR3 sequence (DNA): TGTGCCAGCTCTCTGCGACAGCCTAATGAAAAACTGTTTTTT.

This clonotype was detected ten times or more. The rearrangement joins TRBV20-1 to TRBJ1-1; D call uncertain. V was cut by 6 bases and J by 4 bases, with 12 bases left in between. Germline CDR1 is DFQATT and CDR2 is SNEGSKA (reference sequence). This CDR3 is built from 12 residues. The CDR3 DNA reads as TGCAGTGCAGCCTCGTACGGCACTGAAGCTTTCTTT. Protein product: CSAASYGTEAFF.

A few counts support this clonotype. V is TRBV21-1 and J is TRBJ1-5; TRBD1 is taken as the D call from the table, unchecked against the DNA. TRBV21-1 constitutes a pseudogene. The length of the CDR3 is 17 residues. The CDR3 sequence is CASLPGQGGFRNQPQHF. CDR3 nucleotide sequence: TGTGCCAGCCTTCCGGGACAGGGAGGTTTTCGCAATCAGCCCCAGCATTTT.

V is TRBV6-1 and J is TRBJ2-3, with TRBD1 matching over 8 bases. Per the germline V gene, CDR1 is MNHNS and CDR2 is SASEGT. V trimming: 6 bases; J trimming: 11 bases; junction bases outside the gene matches: 10. The CDR3 has 13 amino acids. The CDR3 DNA reads as TGTGCCAGCAGGCCTACGCAGGGGGCCGGGCAGTATTTT. Translating it yields CASRPTQGAGQYF.

This clonotype was observed a handful of times. The chain has TRBV6-5 and TRBJ1-6; TRBD1 agrees at 11 bases. This CDR3 has 16 residues. The trim removed 3 bases at V and 10 bases at J, leaving 8 bases unmatched. Germline V gene data show CDR1 as MNHEY and CDR2 as SVGAGI. The CDR3 DNA sequence: TGTGCCAGCAGTTATCGGACAGGGGGCTTAGGGTCACCCCTCCACTTT. Protein sequence: CASSYRTGGLGSPLHF.

There are many counts of this clonotype. The J gene is TRBJ2-4, the V gene TRBV7-2; D might be TRBD1 or TRBD2, each matching 5 bases. The ends were cut back, 5 bases at V and 7 bases at J, with 15 bases in the middle. The CDR3 is made up of 14 amino acids. CDR1 is SGHTA, CDR2 FQGNSA, per germline. In DNA form, the CDR3 reads TGTGCCAGCAGCCGCGAGGGGCCTTGGAACATTCAGTACTTC. Encoded protein: CASSREGPWNIQYF.

This clonotype was counted a few times. The V and J genes are TRBV5-1 and TRBJ2-3; a weak D match, TRBD1 (6 bases). Trimming cost V 4 bases and J 3 bases, with 18 bases left between them. The CDR3 is 16 amino acids. The germline V gene encodes CDR1 SGHRS and CDR2 YFSETQ. As DNA, the CDR3 is TGCGCCAGCAGCCCCTACCAGGGGTCGACTACAGATACGCAGTATTTT. Protein sequence: CASSPYQGSTTDTQYF.

This clonotype has a count of ten or more. V is TRBV4-1 and J is TRBJ2-4, with TRBD2 as a possible D gene (5 bases). This CDR3 has 19 amino acids. Per germline, CDR1 MGHRA and CDR2 YSYEKL. With 0 bases removed from V and 0 bases from J, the gap between germline ends came to 18 bases. CDR3 DNA sequence: TGCGCCAGCAGCCAAGATCCTTTCAGCGGTAACCTAGCCAAAAACATTCAGTACTTC. This sequence encodes CASSQDPFSGNLAKNIQYF.

The chain links TRBV7-2 to TRBJ1-2; D is perhaps TRBD1 (6 bases). The germline gives CDR1 SGHTA, CDR2 FQGNSA. Trimming took 4 bases from V and 5 from J, leaving 11 bases between them. The CDR3 consists of 13 residues. The CDR3 protein is CASSSGQLYGYTF. The CDR3 coding sequence is TGTGCCAGCAGCTCAGGACAGCTTTATGGCTACACCTTC.

This clonotype was counted many times. The chain carries TRBV15 and TRBJ2-1, with 10 bases aligning to TRBD1. This CDR3 contains 17 residues. CDR1 is LNHNV, CDR2 YYDKDF, per germline (reference sequence). With V trimmed by 2 bases and J by 8 bases, 12 bases remained unmatched. The CDR3 region is CATSRYSGTGAVDEQFF. The CDR3 coding sequence is TGTGCCACCAGCAGATACTCCGGGACAGGGGCAGTGGATGAGCAGTTCTTC. Drawing the rest from reference TRBV15 and TRBJ2-1, the complete variable domain is DAMVIQNPRYQVTQFGKPVTLSCSQTLNHNVMYWYQQKSSQAPKLLFHYYDKDFNNEADTPDNFQSRRPNTSFCFLDIRSPGLGDTAMYLCATSRYSGTGAVDEQFFGPGTRLTVL.

Note on this clonotype: A much larger clone differs by one base, so this may be a read error. The J gene is TRBJ2-3, the V gene TRBV6-1, with D unresolved. The germline V gene encodes CDR1 MNHNS and CDR2 SASEGT. The V end lost 7 bases, the J end lost 6 bases, and 14 bases lay between the germline ends. The CDR3 length is 13 residues. The CDR3 DNA is TGTGCCAGCAAGAGGCGCATCTTTGATACGCAGTATTTT. Translation: CASKRRIFDTQYF.

This clonotype was found many times. J is TRBJ2-7 and V is TRBV9; 9 positions match TRBD1. Germline V gives CDR1 SGDLS, CDR2 YYNGEE. Unmatched junction bases numbered 9, after V lost 4 bases and J lost 4 bases. The CDR3 spans 15 residues. CDR3 DNA sequence: TGTGCCAGCAGCCCGACCGGGACAGGGCGATACGAGCAGTACTTC. It yields the protein CASSPTGTGRYEQYF.

This clonotype came up many times. V usage is TRBV12-3 or TRBV12-4 and J usage is TRBJ2-3; D gene uncertain. The CDR3 length is 11 residues. V lost 8 bases to trimming and J lost 3 bases, with 6 bases between them. CDR3 DNA: TGTGCCAGCTTGGGTACAGATACGCAGTATTTT. Amino acid sequence: CASLGTDTQYF.

This clonotype was seen a few times. V is TRBV7-2 and J is TRBJ1-4, with D unclear. CDR1 is SGHTA, CDR2 FQGNSA, per germline. The V end was cut by 1 base, the J end by 5 bases, with 5 bases between. This CDR3 has 13 residues. The CDR3 loop reads CASSLVGNEKLFF. The DNA of the CDR3 is TGTGCCAGCAGCTTAGTGGGAAATGAAAAACTGTTTTTT. The entire variable domain, with the rest obtained from reference TRBV7-2 and TRBJ1-4, is as follows: GAGVSQSPSNKVTEKGKDVELRCDPISGHTALYWYRQSLGQGLEFLIYFQGNSAPDKSGLPSDRFSAERTGGSVSTLTIQRTQQEDSAVYLCASSLVGNEKLFFGSGTQLSVL.

This clonotype was detected ten times or more. J is TRBJ2-1 and V is TRBV5-6; TRBD1 matches at 10 bases. The CDR3 length is 15 residues. Germline assignment: CDR1 SGHDT and CDR2 YYEEEE. V shed 4 bases and J 4 bases; nucleotides not matched to a gene: 5. The DNA for the CDR3 is TGTGCCAGCAGCGGGGGGACAGGGGTGTACAATGAGCAGTTCTTC. It specifies CASSGGTGVYNEQFF. Variable domain in full (rest from reference TRBV5-6 and TRBJ2-1): DAGVTQSPTHLIKTRGQQVTLRCSPKSGHDTVSWYQQALGQGPQFIFQYYEEEERQRGNFPDRFSGHQFPNYSSELNVNALLLGDSALYLCASSGGTGVYNEQFFGPGTRLTVL.

On this clonotype itself: This sequence may be a read error, since a much larger clone differs from it by one base. The rearrangement joins TRBV5-1 to TRBJ1-2, with TRBD1 identical over 8 bases. The germline gives CDR1 SGHRS, CDR2 YFSETQ. This CDR3 has 15 residues. Germline trimming cut 3 bases from V and 7 bases from J; bases unmatched to any gene: 11. DNA for the CDR3: TGCGCCAGCAGCTCCACTGGCTCAGGGGGCTCTGGCTACACCTTC. It specifies CASSSTGSGGSGYTF.

In this sample, this clonotype turned up many times. The gene calls are TRBV7-2 and TRBJ1-4; 12 positions match TRBD1. Germline lookup yields CDR1 SGHTA and CDR2 FQGNSA. V gave up 4 bases and J gave up 8 bases; unmatched junction bases: 8. CDR3 size: 16 residues. The CDR3 sequence is CASSSPGQGAREKLFF. The CDR3 nucleotides are TGTGCCAGCAGCTCTCCGGGACAGGGGGCGCGAGAAAAACTGTTTTTT.

This clonotype appeared many times. The chain employs TRBV3-1 and TRBJ2-5; TRBD2 is a possible D gene (6 bases). The length of the CDR3 is 16 residues. CDR1 and CDR2 from the germline V gene are LGHDT and YNNKEL (reference sequence). V was pared by 1 base and J by 6 bases, with 18 bases between. Here the CDR3 DNA reads TGTGCCAGCAGCCAAGTATCGGCAACCGGAGGGAAGACCCAGTACTTC. It codes for CASSQVSATGGKTQYF.

At least ten counts were recorded for this clonotype. V usage is TRBV6-1 and J usage is TRBJ1-5, with a tentative D call TRBD1 (6 bases). The CDR3 loop spans 14 amino acids. V was cut by 8 bases and J by 0 bases, with 11 bases left in between. CDR1 and CDR2 (germline): MNHNS, SASEGT. CDR3 loop: CASVWGASNQPQHF. CDR3 nucleotide sequence: TGTGCCAGCGTGTGGGGGGCTAGCAATCAGCCCCAGCATTTT.

This clonotype was counted many times. The chain employs TRBV11-2 and TRBJ1-4; unclear D gene. V was pared by 3 bases and J by 8 bases, with 13 bases between. The CDR3 loop spans 14 amino acids. Germline CDR1 is SGHAT and CDR2 is FQNNGV. The DNA for the CDR3 is TGTGCCAGCAGCTTTTCGTCTTCTGGGGAAAAACTGTTTTTT. Amino acids: CASSFSSSGEKLFF.

This rearrangement joins TRBV5-1 to TRBJ1-1; 10 nucleotides agree with TRBD1. The CDR3 is 13 residues long. V shed 5 bases and J 7 bases; nucleotides not matched to a gene: 5. Germline CDR1 SGHRS, CDR2 YFSETQ. CDR3 residues: CASSAGQGDEAFF. CDR3 sequence (DNA): TGCGCCAGCAGTGCTGGACAGGGGGATGAAGCTTTCTTT.

This clonotype was seen more than once but under ten times. The chain uses TRBV18 and TRBJ2-2, with 15 bases fitting TRBD2. The V segment lost 2 bases and the J segment 0 bases; nucleotides outside the gene matches: 7. Per the germline V gene, CDR1 is KGHSH and CDR2 is LQKENI. CDR3 length equals 20 residues. CDR3 in DNA: TGTGCCAGCTCACCAATATACGGACTAGCGGGGGGGCCGAACACCGGGGAGCTGTTTTTT. Amino acids: CASSPIYGLAGGPNTGELFF.